This TCR beta chain was identified during a study of blood T cell repertoires in COVID-19. Study-wide background: Recovery meant two consecutive negative NP/OP PCR tests, professional clearance, or resolved symptoms. PBMCs, B-cell-depleted T cells, or T cells were the source of the cDNA or gDNA that made up the material.

The CDR3 runs 14 residues. Germline CDR1 MNHEY, CDR2 SVGAGI. J gave up 4 bases and V 5 bases, and 5 bases lay outside the gene matches. Participants reported their clinical history, and cohort assignment relied on those reports. Clones were sequenced by immunoSEQ multiplex PCR, and TCRdb holds only the in-frame ones, with some missing. The sample yields 350,000 to 450,000 clones, 87% seen once. This sequence was found in a man in his forties in a cohort exposed to, infected with or recovered from COVID-19 (not recorded which). Sequencing was done on a sample of PBMCs or T cells enriched from blood (not recorded which). The chain is built from TRBV6-5 and TRBJ2-7; 10 nucleotides agree with TRBD1. This CDR3 reads CASSKDRGSYEQYF. DNA of the CDR3: TGTGCCAGCAGTAAGGACAGGGGGTCATACGAGCAGTACTTC.